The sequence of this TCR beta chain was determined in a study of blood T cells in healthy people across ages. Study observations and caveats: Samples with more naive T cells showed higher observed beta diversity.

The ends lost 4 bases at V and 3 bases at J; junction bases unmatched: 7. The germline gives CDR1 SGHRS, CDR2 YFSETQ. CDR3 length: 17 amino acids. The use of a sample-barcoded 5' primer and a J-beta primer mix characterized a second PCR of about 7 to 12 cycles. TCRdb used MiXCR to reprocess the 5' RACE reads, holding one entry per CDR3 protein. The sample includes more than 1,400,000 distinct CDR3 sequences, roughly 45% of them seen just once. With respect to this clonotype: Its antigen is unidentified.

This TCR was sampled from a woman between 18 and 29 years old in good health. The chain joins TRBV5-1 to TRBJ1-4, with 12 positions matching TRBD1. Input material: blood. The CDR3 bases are TGCGCCAGCAGCCTCCGGGACAGGGGGCCGGCTAATGAAAAACTGTTTTTT. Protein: CASSLRDRGPANEKLFF.